Below are 30 T cell receptor beta chains sequenced from a single sample in a study of blood T cell repertoires in COVID-19. Sequencing was performed with immunoSEQ multiplex PCR; in TCRdb, only in-frame clones are kept and a portion is missing. The table records about 300,000 clones, 80% to 90% of them present only once. What was sequenced was peripheral blood. The receptors shown here come from a woman aged 45-65 years with acute or convalescent COVID-19.

The table lists this clone with a few counts. The V and J genes are TRBV5-1 and TRBJ1-5, with a tentative D call TRBD1 (6 bases). The V gene lost 1 base and the J gene lost 5 bases, with 10 bases spanning the gap. The CDR3 loop spans 14 amino acids. Germline lookup yields CDR1 SGHRS and CDR2 YFSETQ. The CDR3 is CASSLTGTDQPQHF. CDR3 bases: TGCGCCAGCAGCTTGACAGGGACGGATCAGCCCCAGCATTTT.

This clone was detected only once. J is TRBJ2-7 and V is TRBV5-6; D gene uncertain. The V and J ends lost 2 bases and 6 bases respectively, with 9 bases between them. This CDR3 contains 12 residues. Germline V gene data show CDR1 as SGHDT and CDR2 as YYEEEE. CDR3 nucleotide sequence: TGTGCCAGCAGCTTCCCCTCCGGCGAGCAGTACTTC. Translating gives CASSFPSGEQYF.

The V and J genes are TRBV6-5 and TRBJ2-1; TRBD2 matches at 11 bases. The germline CDR1 and CDR2 sequences are MNHEY and SVGAGI. Unmatched junction bases numbered 4, after V lost 5 bases and J lost 4 bases. The CDR3 runs to 15 residues. The CDR3 spells CASSLAGGDYNEQFF. The CDR3 coding sequence is TGTGCCAGCAGTCTAGCGGGGGGCGATTACAATGAGCAGTTCTTC.

The chain joins TRBV6-4 to TRBJ2-3; 8 bases agree with TRBD2. Germline CDR1 reads MRHNA; CDR2 reads SNTAGT. V trimming: 6 bases; J trimming: 7 bases; junction bases outside the gene matches: 12. This CDR3 spans 15 amino acids. The CDR3 bases are TGTGCCAGCAGATACTTAGCGGGGAATGTACATACGCAGTATTTT. This gives the protein CASRYLAGNVHTQYF.

The V call is TRBV6-1, the J call TRBJ2-7, with D uncertain. The germline V gene has CDR1 MNHNS and CDR2 SASEGT. With 1 base removed from V and 0 bases from J, the gap between germline ends came to 7 bases. CDR3 length: 14 amino acids. The CDR3 region has the DNA TGTGCCAGCAGTGAAGGGATAGCCTCCTACGAGCAGTACTTC. As protein: CASSEGIASYEQYF.

V usage is TRBV30 and J usage is TRBJ2-5; 11 nucleotides match TRBD2. V gave up 0 bases and J gave up 4 bases; unmatched junction bases: 1. This CDR3 contains 14 residues. CDR1 is GTSNPN and CDR2 is SVGIG in the germline V gene (reference sequence). CDR3 sequence (DNA): TGTGCCTGGAGTGTCACTAGCGGGGGAGAGACCCAGTACTTC. It codes for CAWSVTSGGETQYF.

The chain has TRBV29-1 and TRBJ2-7; D is ambiguous. There are 13 residues in the CDR3. Germline CDR1 reads SQVTM; CDR2 reads ANQGSEA. Trimming left V 4 bases short and J 4 bases short, with 14 bases between. The CDR3, as DNA: TGCAGCGTTGCTGGAGTTAGCCCATACGAGCAGTACTTC. Protein product: CSVAGVSPYEQYF.

This sequence joins TRBV28 and TRBJ1-1; 8 bases are shared with TRBD1. After removal of 5 bases from V and 8 bases from J, the junction contained 4 bases not matched to a gene. Germline V gives CDR1 MDHEN, CDR2 SYDVKM. The CDR3 runs to 12 residues. CDR3 loop: CASSLTGEEAFF. The CDR3 region has the DNA TGTGCCAGCAGTCTGACAGGGGAGGAAGCTTTCTTT.

This chain uses TRBV19 with TRBJ2-5, with 7 bases identical to TRBD1. Germline V CDR1 and CDR2: LNHDA, SQIVND (reference sequence). The V and J ends lost 5 bases and 4 bases, in that order; junction bases with no gene match: 7. The CDR3 has 14 amino acids. CDR3: CASSLVRDRETQYF. In DNA, the CDR3 is TGTGCCAGTAGTCTCGTCCGGGACAGAGAGACCCAGTACTTC.

The chain recombines TRBV19 with TRBJ2-1; possibly TRBD2 for D (6 bases). This CDR3 spans 15 amino acids. Germline V lookup: CDR1 LNHDA, CDR2 SQIVND (reference sequence). Trimming pared 3 bases from V and 8 bases from J, leaving 17 bases between. CDR3 residues: CASSIGGGPLDEQFF. CDR3 sequence (DNA): TGTGCCAGTAGTATTGGCGGAGGGCCGTTGGATGAGCAGTTCTTC.

This chain joins TRBV29-1 and TRBJ1-2, with D perhaps matching TRBD1 (5 bases). Trimming cost V 6 bases and J 8 bases, with 22 bases left between them. The germline gives CDR1 SQVTM, CDR2 ANQGSEA. This CDR3 comprises 14 residues. The CDR3 nucleotides are TGCAGCGTGGGCGCTGAAGGCGGGGGAAGCGGCTACACCTTC. It specifies CSVGAEGGGSGYTF.

The chain couples TRBV11-1 to TRBJ2-2; D gene unclear. Germline V gene data show CDR1 as SGHAT and CDR2 as FQDESV (reference sequence). This CDR3 comprises 15 residues. The V and J ends lost 3 bases and 3 bases respectively, with 11 bases between them. CDR3 DNA sequence: TGTGCCAGCAGCTTTGTCAGTGATTACACCGGGGAGCTGTTTTTT. Its translation: CASSFVSDYTGELFF.

This chain joins TRBV6-5 and TRBJ1-2; possible D gene TRBD1, 5 bases. CDR3 length: 15 amino acids. Trimming removed 0 bases at V and 2 bases at J, with 10 bases between. The germline gives CDR1 MNHEY, CDR2 SVGAGI. CDR3 in amino acids: CASSYSGRGNYGYTF. CDR3 in DNA: TGTGCCAGCAGTTACTCGGGACGGGGGAACTATGGCTACACCTTC.

This chain uses TRBV18 with TRBJ2-2, with 8 bases aligning to TRBD1. V lost 4 bases and J lost 0; bases outside the gene matches: 1. Germline V gives CDR1 KGHSH, CDR2 LQKENI. This CDR3 is built from 15 residues. CDR3 DNA: TGTGCCAGCTCACGGGACAGGTCGAACACCGGGGAGCTGTTTTTT. Protein product: CASSRDRSNTGELFF.

The chain links TRBV12-3 or TRBV12-4 to TRBJ1-5; 9 nucleotides line up with TRBD1. The V gene end was trimmed by 8 bases and the J gene end by 7 bases; junction bases not matched to a gene: 6. There are 13 residues in the CDR3. The CDR3 DNA reads TGTGCCAGCGGGGACAGGGTCGAGCAGCCCCAGCATTTT. This encodes CASGDRVEQPQHF.

Only one count was recorded for this clone. V gene TRBV3-1 (or the pseudogene TRBV3-2) combines with J gene TRBJ1-1; D call uncertain. The V end lost 3 bases, the J end lost 2 bases, and 7 bases lay between the germline ends. In germline, CDR1 is LGHDT, CDR2 YNNKEL (reference sequence). This CDR3 is built from 13 residues. CDR3 protein: CASSHDINTEAFF. The CDR3 DNA is TGTGCCAGCAGCCATGACATTAACACTGAAGCTTTCTTT.

This clone was observed a handful of times. The chain employs TRBV5-5 and TRBJ1-5; weak D call: TRBD1 (6 bases). The length of the CDR3 is 13 residues. The germline gives CDR1 SGHKS, CDR2 YYEKEE (reference sequence). The germline V and J ends were trimmed by 3 bases and 2 bases, with 6 bases remaining between them. CDR3 in DNA: TGTGCCAGCAGCTCAGGGGGCAATCAGCCCCAGCATTTT. Translation gives CASSSGGNQPQHF. Complete variable domain (other parts from reference TRBV5-5 and TRBJ1-5): DAGVTQSPTHLIKTRGQQVTLRCSPISGHKSVSWYQQVLGQGPQFIFQYYEKEERGRGNFPDRFSARQFPNYSSELNVNALLLGDSALYLCASSSGGNQPQHFGDGTRLSIL.

In this sample, this clone turned up a few times. The J gene is TRBJ1-5, the V gene TRBV2, with D uncertain. The CDR3 is 14 amino acids. Germline CDR1 is SNHLY and CDR2 is FYNNEI. Trimming left V 2 bases short and J 4 bases short, with 9 bases between. CDR3 nucleotide sequence: TGTGCCAGCAGTGAATCGTCTGCGAATCAGCCCCAGCATTTT. Its translation: CASSESSANQPQHF.

This chain uses TRBV7-6 with TRBJ2-5, with 9 bases fitting TRBD1. Germline values: CDR1 SGHVS, CDR2 FNYEAQ. V gave up 4 bases and J gave up 0 bases; unmatched junction bases: 6. This CDR3 contains 16 residues. CDR3 bases: TGTGCCAGCAGCTCAACGGGACAGGGATACCAAGAGACCCAGTACTTC. Translated: CASSSTGQGYQETQYF.

V usage is TRBV5-5 and J usage is TRBJ2-1, with 9 bases fitting TRBD2. This CDR3 is 16 amino acids long. With 1 base clipped from V and 1 base from J, the junction kept 3 bases outside the gene matches. Germline V gene data show CDR1 as SGHKS and CDR2 as YYEKEE (reference sequence). CDR3 coding DNA: TGTGCCAGCAGCTTGAGGGCGGGGGGGTCCTACAATGAGCAGTTCTTC. Protein sequence: CASSLRAGGSYNEQFF.

The chain employs TRBV19 and TRBJ1-4, with 7 bases aligning to TRBD1. The V gene's germline CDR1 is LNHDA and CDR2 SQIVND (reference sequence). The V and J ends lost 6 bases and 8 bases, in that order; junction bases with no gene match: 12. The CDR3 runs to 15 residues. CDR3 coding DNA: TGTGCCAGTAGAAACCCGGGACAGTACACCGAAAAACTGTTTTTT. It codes for CASRNPGQYTEKLFF.

The chain uses TRBV7-8 and TRBJ2-2, with D tentatively TRBD2 (5 bases). This CDR3 is built from 15 residues. Germline assignment: CDR1 SGHVS and CDR2 FQNEAQ. Trimming left V 7 bases short and J 0 bases short, with 12 bases between. The CDR3 sequence is CASILAFANTGELFF. CDR3 DNA: TGTGCCAGCATCCTAGCCTTCGCGAACACCGGGGAGCTGTTTTTT.

The V gene is TRBV6-4, the J gene TRBJ1-2, with TRBD1 identical over 9 bases. Germline CDR1 MRHNA, CDR2 SNTAGT. The CDR3 extends over 14 amino acids. V dropped 4 bases and J dropped 5; count of bases not matched to a gene: 5. CDR3 in amino acids: CASSGTGEDYGYTF. Here the CDR3 DNA reads TGTGCCAGCAGTGGGACAGGGGAGGATTATGGCTACACCTTC.

The chain recombines TRBV30 with TRBJ1-1, with no clear D. Germline CDR1 reads GTSNPN; CDR2 reads SVGIG (reference sequence). The CDR3 has 13 amino acids. V was clipped by 0 bases and J by 3 bases, with 8 bases between them. The CDR3 sequence: CAWSVRGYTEAFF. CDR3 DNA sequence: TGTGCCTGGAGTGTACGAGGATACACTGAAGCTTTCTTT.

The CDR3 here is CAEGEIYGYTF. Written as DNA, the CDR3 is TGTGCCGAGGGGGAGATCTATGGCTACACCTTC. V and J are TRBV2 and TRBJ1-2; D may be TRBD1 (6 bases). This CDR3 comprises 11 residues. The germline gives CDR1 SNHLY, CDR2 FYNNEI. Trimming left V 11 bases short and J 4 bases short, with 11 bases between.

The chain combines TRBV7-2 with TRBJ2-7, with 7 bases fitting TRBD2. Germline values: CDR1 SGHTA, CDR2 FQGNSA. V gave up 3 bases and J gave up 5 bases; unmatched junction bases: 7. The CDR3 spans 14 residues. The CDR3 reads CASSFSAGWDEQYF. The CDR3 DNA follows: TGTGCCAGCAGCTTCTCAGCGGGATGGGACGAGCAGTACTTC.

The chain recombines TRBV7-2 with TRBJ2-3; D gene ambiguous. V was trimmed by 1 base and J by 2 bases, leaving 10 bases between them. Germline V gene data show CDR1 as SGHTA and CDR2 as FQGNSA. This CDR3 has 15 amino acids. CDR3 coding DNA: TGTGCCAGCAGCTTAGGGGCAGACCCCACAGATACGCAGTATTTT. Its translation is CASSLGADPTDTQYF.

In the case of this clone: At one end, the junction sequence differs from germline, possibly due to a read error. This chain connects TRBV7-2 to TRBJ2-2; the D gene is possibly TRBD2 (6 bases). CDR1 is SGHTA, CDR2 FQGNSA, per germline. CDR3 size: 14 residues. CDR3 nucleotides: TGTGCCAGCAGTTTAGGCGGGAATATCGGGGAGCTGTTTTTT. It codes for CASSLGGNIGELFF.

This clone was counted once. The chain uses TRBV11-2 and TRBJ1-1; a possible D gene is TRBD1 (5 bases). Germline assignment: CDR1 SGHAT and CDR2 FQNNGV. The CDR3 length is 15 residues. Deletions cut 3 bases from V and 6 bases from J, with 17 bases between. The CDR3 is CASSLLYSGPAEAFF. The CDR3 DNA follows: TGTGCCAGCAGCTTGCTTTACTCAGGGCCCGCTGAAGCTTTCTTT.

This clone was found a few times. The CDR3 DNA reads TGCGCCAGGACCTCCGGGGGGAGCTCCTACGAGCAGTACGTC. Protein: CARTSGGSSYEQYV. The chain recombines TRBV5-1 with TRBJ2-7; TRBD2 matches 7 bases. V shed 8 bases, J shed 0 bases, and the junction held 8 bases outside the gene matches. The CDR3 consists of 14 residues. Per the germline V gene, CDR1 is SGHRS and CDR2 is YFSETQ.